The 2 T cell receptor beta chains listed next were all sequenced from one sample in a study of T cells in Graves' hyperthyroidism and ophthalmopathy. Amplified regions were TCR beta CDR3 sequences from RNA transcripts. RT-PCR in the first round (using the HTBI primer set) targeted the TCR CDR3. TCRdb itself ran the multiplex PCR reads through MiXCR, one entry per CDR3 protein. Among roughly 45,000 distinct CDR3 sequences listed, around 48% were seen once. Sequencing was done on a sample of peripheral blood or thyroid tissue (not recorded which). Receptors were obtained from a woman in her 50s with Graves' hyperthyroidism.

V is TRBV14 and J is TRBJ1-2; no firm D call. The CDR3 extends over 14 amino acids. The V end lost 4 bases, the J end lost 3 bases, and 12 bases lay between the germline ends. Germline V gene lookup returns CDR1 SGHDN and CDR2 FVKESK. Here the CDR3 DNA reads TGTGCCAGCAGCCCCAACAGACAAGACTATGGCTACACCTTC. Protein product: CASSPNRQDYGYTF.

This clonotype was seen many times. J is TRBJ1-3 and V is TRBV7-9; D unclear. This CDR3 contains 17 residues. Trimming pared 4 bases from V and 0 bases from J, leaving 16 bases between. Looked up from germline, CDR1 is SEHNR and CDR2 is FQNEAQ (reference sequence). The CDR3 bases are TGTGCCAGCAGCTACTCCGCCCAGACCCGCTCTGGAAACACCATATATTTT. It specifies CASSYSAQTRSGNTIYF.